The 12 T cell receptor beta chains presented below share a single source sample, sequenced in a study of response to subunit inactivated influenza vaccine. Each CDR3 protein is one row after TCRdb ran MiXCR on the RT-PCR reads. Among more than 450,000 distinct CDR3 sequences listed, approximately 10% were seen once. The sequenced sample was PBMCs from blood, obtained on the day of vaccination. Receptors were obtained from a man aged 45-65 years who received an inactivated influenza vaccine.

The gene calls are TRBV20-1 and TRBJ2-2; D not certain. V was trimmed by 3 bases and J by 2 bases, leaving 7 bases between them. The CDR3 sequence is 13 residues long. CDR1 is DFQATT and CDR2 is SNEGSKA in the germline V gene (reference sequence). The CDR3 loop reads CSARTTNTGELFF. The CDR3 DNA sequence: TGCAGTGCTAGGACGACAAACACCGGGGAGCTGTTTTTT.

This clonotype has just a few counts. The CDR3 sequence is CASSPYRGYNEKLFF. DNA of the CDR3: TGTGCCAGCAGTCCATACAGGGGGTACAATGAAAAACTGTTTTTT. The rearrangement links TRBV6-1 to TRBJ1-4; TRBD1 matches 8 bases. V shed 5 bases and J 5 bases; nucleotides not matched to a gene: 7. The germline CDR1 and CDR2 sequences are MNHNS and SASEGT. The CDR3 spans 15 residues.

This clonotype has only a few counts. V is TRBV4-1 and J is TRBJ2-2; D is perhaps TRBD2 (7 bases). The CDR3 consists of 15 residues. Germline CDR1 MGHRA, CDR2 YSYEKL. The V gene lost 2 bases and the J gene lost 7 bases, with 14 bases spanning the gap. The CDR3 DNA sequence: TGCGCCAGCAGCCAATTGGGGGGGCAGGTCGGGGAGCTGTTTTTT. Translation: CASSQLGGQVGELFF.

J is TRBJ2-2 and V is TRBV15; TRBD1 matches 8 bases. The CDR3 contains 15 residues. CDR1 and CDR2 from the germline V gene are LNHNV and YYDKDF (reference sequence). The ends lost 3 bases at V and 4 bases at J; junction bases unmatched: 4. The CDR3 DNA follows: TGTGCCACCAGCAGGGGACAGGAACTCACCGGGGAGCTGTTTTTT. Amino acid sequence: CATSRGQELTGELFF.

The chain joins TRBV5-5 to TRBJ1-2; 10 bases map to TRBD1. The germline gives CDR1 SGHKS, CDR2 YYEKEE (reference sequence). This CDR3 is 15 amino acids long. V was clipped by 1 base and J by 8 bases; unmatched bases: 8. The CDR3 DNA is TGTGCCAGCAGCTTGACCGACAGGGGGCTTGGGGGCTACACCTTC. Its protein is CASSLTDRGLGGYTF.

The V gene is TRBV11-1, the J gene TRBJ2-7, with D unresolved. The CDR3 contains 15 residues. The germline gives CDR1 SGHAT, CDR2 FQDESV (reference sequence). Trimming took 5 bases from V and 5 from J, leaving 19 bases between them. CDR3 nucleotides: TGTGCCAGCAGCCCCCTGACCTCTAGTAGCCACGAGCAGTACTTC. It encodes CASSPLTSSSHEQYF.

The sample holds many counts of this clonotype. The V gene is TRBV6-2 or TRBV6-3, the J gene TRBJ2-1; 12 bases are shared with TRBD2. This CDR3 has 13 residues. CDR1 MNHEY and CDR2 SVGEGT come from the germline V gene. With 5 bases clipped from V and 15 bases from J, the junction kept 8 bases outside the gene matches. In nucleotides, the CDR3 is TGTGCCAGCAGTCCCGTACTAGCGGGAGGTGTGTTCTTC. It specifies CASSPVLAGGVFF.

This clonotype showed up just a few times. The J gene is TRBJ1-2, the V gene TRBV20-1; possible D gene TRBD1, 5 bases. The CDR3 totals 12 residues. Trimming took 7 bases from V and 5 from J, leaving 14 bases between them. Germline CDR1 and CDR2: DFQATT and SNEGSKA (reference sequence). CDR3 nucleotides: TGCAGTGTTGGGACGGCAGTTTATGGCTACACCTTC. Its translation: CSVGTAVYGYTF.

The chain recombines TRBV20-1 with TRBJ2-4, with D maybe TRBD2 (7 bases). The CDR3 has 15 amino acids. Trimming shortened V by 4 bases and J by 0 bases, and 13 bases separated the two germline ends. Germline CDR1 and CDR2: DFQATT and SNEGSKA (reference sequence). The CDR3 coding sequence is TGCAGTGCTACGGGGGGCGAACTAGCCAAAAACATTCAGTACTTC. Amino acids: CSATGGELAKNIQYF.

There are many counts of this clonotype. J is TRBJ1-2 and V is TRBV7-2; D is ambiguous. V lost 4 bases to trimming and J lost 4 bases, with 7 bases between them. The CDR3 runs 12 residues. Per germline, CDR1 SGHTA and CDR2 FQGNSA. The CDR3 region is CASSSGIYGYTF. The CDR3 coding sequence is TGTGCCAGCAGCTCGGGAATCTATGGCTACACCTTC. Drawing the rest from reference TRBV7-2 and TRBJ1-2, the complete variable domain is GAGVSQSPSNKVTEKGKDVELRCDPISGHTALYWYRQSLGQGLEFLIYFQGNSAPDKSGLPSDRFSAERTGGSVSTLTIQRTQQEDSAVYLCASSSGIYGYTFGSGTRLTVV.

The V and J genes are TRBV19 and TRBJ1-1; D not certain. The CDR3 is made up of 16 amino acids. The V gene lost 0 bases and the J gene lost 4 bases, with 15 bases spanning the gap. CDR1 is LNHDA and CDR2 is SQIVND in the germline V gene (reference sequence). CDR3 in amino acids: CASSIDPGGLGTEAFF. In DNA form, the CDR3 reads TGTGCCAGTAGTATAGACCCGGGTGGTTTAGGCACTGAAGCTTTCTTT.

The gene calls are TRBV5-1 and TRBJ2-3; maybe TRBD1 (5 bases). CDR3 length equals 16 residues. V lost 3 bases to trimming and J lost 0 bases, with 14 bases between them. Germline V CDR1 and CDR2: SGHRS, YFSETQ. In nucleotides, the CDR3 is TGCGCCAGCAGCTCCCGTGGTAGGGGAAGCACAGATACGCAGTATTTT. Translated, it gives CASSSRGRGSTDTQYF.